The 20 T cell receptor beta chains below come from one sample, sequenced in a study of T-cell reconstitution after alpha-beta-depleted transplantation in children. Preparation of the TCRbeta library was carried out with unique molecular identifiers. TCRdb redid the calling of the PCR reads with MiXCR, one entry per CDR3 protein. The table shows a few hundred thousand distinct CDR3 sequences, with under 13% occurring only once. The specimen comprised PBMCs, sampled before TCRalphabeta/CD19-depleted stem cell transplant. The origin of the receptors is a child in the first two years of life with acute myeloid leukemia, due to receive a stem cell transplant.

In this sample, this clonotype turned up many times. The chain is built from TRBV20-1 and TRBJ2-1; D is unclear. This CDR3 spans 14 amino acids. In germline, CDR1 is DFQATT, CDR2 SNEGSKA (reference sequence). Trimming took off 3 bases at V and 2 bases at J, with 11 bases between the two ends. The CDR3 DNA is TGCAGTGCTAGTAGACCGCCAACCTACAATGAGCAGTTCTTC. It specifies CSASRPPTYNEQFF.

This clonotype was counted at least ten times. This chain links TRBV12-3 or TRBV12-4 with TRBJ2-1, with D possibly matching TRBD1 (5 bases). Trimming stripped 2 bases from V and 9 bases from J, with 8 bases between. This CDR3 comprises 12 residues. CDR3 region: CASSLYRGEQFF. The CDR3 DNA is TGTGCCAGCAGTTTATATAGGGGTGAGCAGTTCTTC.

In this sample, this clonotype turned up many times. The V gene is TRBV27, the J gene TRBJ2-5; TRBD2 agrees at 7 bases. The CDR3 is 15 residues long. The junction had 5 bases not matched to a gene; V was cut back by 2 bases and J by 2 bases. CDR1 is MNHEY, CDR2 SMNVEV, per germline (reference sequence). The CDR3 region has the DNA TGTGCCAGCAGTTTACTTCCTAGCGGACAAGAGACCCAGTACTTC. Amino acid sequence: CASSLLPSGQETQYF.

This clonotype has at least ten counts. The rearrangement uses TRBV28 and TRBJ1-2; D gene unclear. Germline CDR1 and CDR2: MDHEN and SYDVKM. The CDR3 sequence is 15 residues long. Trimming cost V 3 bases and J 4 bases, with 15 bases left between them. The CDR3: CASSLRPAESYGYTF. CDR3 bases: TGTGCCAGCAGTTTGCGACCAGCCGAAAGCTATGGCTACACCTTC.

This clonotype was recorded many times. The rearrangement uses TRBV12-3 or TRBV12-4 and TRBJ2-5, with 9 bases lining up with TRBD2. The CDR3 extends over 15 amino acids. J lost 5 bases, V lost 2 bases, and 6 bases had no gene match. The CDR3 reads CASSLSTSGWETQYF. CDR3 bases: TGTGCCAGCAGTTTATCGACTAGCGGCTGGGAGACCCAGTACTTC.

This clonotype was seen ten or more times. The V gene is TRBV7-2, the J gene TRBJ2-7; 14 nucleotides line up with TRBD2. From germline, CDR1 is SGHTA and CDR2 FQGNSA. This CDR3 comprises 15 residues. Trimming cost V 5 bases and J 6 bases; bases outside gene matches: 6. CDR3 in amino acids: CASSETSGRGVEQYF. The CDR3 DNA reads TGTGCCAGCAGCGAGACTAGCGGGAGGGGGGTCGAGCAGTACTTC. The whole variable domain, remainder taken from reference TRBV7-2 and TRBJ2-7, is GAGVSQSPSNKVTEKGKDVELRCDPISGHTALYWYRQSLGQGLEFLIYFQGNSAPDKSGLPSDRFSAERTGGSVSTLTIQRTQQEDSAVYLCASSETSGRGVEQYFGPGTRLTVT.

There are many counts of this clonotype. The chain recombines TRBV7-6 with TRBJ1-2; 10 nucleotides align to TRBD1. CDR1 SGHVS and CDR2 FNYEAQ come from the germline V gene. This CDR3 region has 15 residues. Trimming at V came to 2 bases and at J to 8 bases, leaving 8 bases not matched to a gene. The CDR3 loop is CASSLSGTGELGYTF. The CDR3 nucleotides read TGTGCCAGCAGCTTAAGTGGGACAGGGGAGCTGGGCTACACCTTC. The full variable domain, rest sourced from reference TRBV7-6 and TRBJ1-2, is GAGVSQSPRYKVTKRGQDVALRCDPISGHVSLYWYRQALGQGPEFLTYFNYEAQQDKSGLPNDRFSAERPEGSISTLTIQRTEQRDSAMYRCASSLSGTGELGYTFGSGTRLTVV.

In this sample, this clonotype turned up many times. The chain uses TRBV12-3 or TRBV12-4 and TRBJ2-7, with D perhaps TRBD2 (5 bases). Between the trimmed V and J ends, which lost 8 bases and 3 bases, there was a span of 14 bases. The CDR3 is 13 amino acids. CDR3: CASGFGSHYEQYF. The CDR3 DNA is TGTGCCAGCGGGTTTGGGAGCCACTACGAGCAGTACTTC.

There are many counts of this clonotype. J is TRBJ1-2 and V is TRBV3-1; the match to TRBD1 covers 9 bases. With 0 bases clipped from V and 7 bases from J, the junction kept 9 bases outside the gene matches. CDR1 is LGHDT and CDR2 is YNNKEL in the germline V gene (reference sequence). The CDR3 consists of 16 residues. CDR3 sequence reads: CASSQDQGGQGAGYTF. The CDR3 region has the DNA TGTGCCAGCAGCCAAGATCAAGGGGGACAGGGTGCTGGCTACACCTTC.

This clonotype came up a few times. This chain joins TRBV25-1 and TRBJ2-1; tentatively, D is TRBD2 (6 bases). Per germline, CDR1 MGHDK and CDR2 SYGVNS. Trimming removed 4 bases from V and 5 bases from J, with 12 bases in between. There are 14 residues in the CDR3. The CDR3 is CASSGWGVNNEQFF. The CDR3 DNA follows: TGTGCCAGCAGTGGGTGGGGGGTAAACAATGAGCAGTTCTTC.

At least ten counts were recorded for this clonotype. This sequence joins TRBV5-8 and TRBJ2-4; no reliable D call. Per germline, CDR1 SGHTS and CDR2 YDEGEE. Trimming left V 3 bases short and J 5 bases short, with 18 bases between. The CDR3 spans 16 residues. The CDR3 sequence: CASSSVGRAAQNIQYF. DNA for the CDR3: TGTGCCAGCAGCTCAGTGGGCCGGGCAGCTCAAAACATTCAGTACTTC.

This clonotype occurred many times. The CDR3 here is CASSTYRAGNTIYF. CDR3 DNA: TGTGCCAGCAGCACTTACAGGGCAGGAAACACCATATATTTT. The chain recombines TRBV28 with TRBJ1-3; weak D call: TRBD1 (6 bases). This CDR3 has 14 residues. Trimming left V 6 bases short and J 4 bases short, with 13 bases between. Germline V gene lookup returns CDR1 MDHEN and CDR2 SYDVKM.

The V and J genes are TRBV5-5 and TRBJ1-5; D call uncertain. The CDR3 contains 14 residues. Germline V gene lookup returns CDR1 SGHKS and CDR2 YYEKEE (reference sequence). Trimming cost V 1 base and J 7 bases, with 12 bases left between them. The DNA for the CDR3 is TGTGCCAGCAGCTTGTGGAGGGAGGAACAGCCCCAGCATTTT. Its protein is CASSLWREEQPQHF. Variable domain in full (rest from reference TRBV5-5 and TRBJ1-5): DAGVTQSPTHLIKTRGQQVTLRCSPISGHKSVSWYQQVLGQGPQFIFQYYEKEERGRGNFPDRFSARQFPNYSSELNVNALLLGDSALYLCASSLWREEQPQHFGDGTRLSIL.

This clonotype was detected many times. The chain couples TRBV29-1 to TRBJ2-3; no reliable D call. Germline CDR1 and CDR2: SQVTM and ANQGSEA. The CDR3 loop spans 12 amino acids. The V end was cut by 7 bases, the J end by 1 base, with 9 bases between. The CDR3 loop is CSEDWGTDTQYF. CDR3 sequence (DNA): TGCAGCGAAGATTGGGGCACAGATACGCAGTATTTT.

This clonotype showed up many times. The rearrangement links TRBV29-1 to TRBJ2-7, with a possible D match to TRBD1 (5 bases). CDR3 length: 14 amino acids. Germline V gives CDR1 SQVTM, CDR2 ANQGSEA. Trimming took off 6 bases at V and 0 bases at J, with 15 bases between the two ends. The CDR3 coding sequence is TGCAGCGTCGCAGGGTCTCAAACCTCCTACGAGCAGTACTTC. Translating gives CSVAGSQTSYEQYF.

This clonotype was counted a few times. The V gene is TRBV30, the J gene TRBJ1-3; D remains ambiguous. In germline, CDR1 is GTSNPN, CDR2 SVGIG (reference sequence). The ends were cut back, 2 bases at V and 1 base at J, with 6 bases in the middle. The CDR3 has 13 amino acids. The CDR3 region is CAWSQFSGNTIYF. CDR3 bases: TGTGCCTGGAGTCAGTTTTCTGGAAACACCATATATTTT.

This clonotype has at least ten counts. The chain is built from TRBV20-1 and TRBJ1-5; possibly TRBD1 for D (5 bases). The CDR3 is made up of 14 amino acids. Germline V gene data show CDR1 as DFQATT and CDR2 as SNEGSKA (reference sequence). Trimming removed 5 bases at V and 5 bases at J, with 16 bases between. This CDR3 is CSALKGTADQPQHF. In DNA form, the CDR3 reads TGCAGTGCTCTCAAAGGGACGGCGGATCAGCCCCAGCATTTT.

This clonotype was found many times. This chain links TRBV12-3 or TRBV12-4 with TRBJ1-2; no firm D call. CDR3 length: 12 residues. Trimming took 0 bases from V and 6 from J, leaving 5 bases between them. The CDR3 loop reads CASSLAGHGYTF. CDR3 nucleotide sequence: TGTGCCAGCAGTTTAGCTGGTCATGGCTACACCTTC.

At least ten counts were recorded for this clonotype. The chain couples TRBV20-1 to TRBJ2-1, with TRBD2 matching over 13 bases. The CDR3 runs 13 residues. The V segment lost 5 bases and the J segment 9 bases; nucleotides outside the gene matches: 4. CDR1 DFQATT and CDR2 SNEGSKA come from the germline V gene (reference sequence). CDR3 residues: CSAGLAGALEQFF. CDR3 sequence (DNA): TGCAGTGCTGGACTAGCGGGAGCGCTTGAGCAGTTCTTC.

There are many counts of this clonotype. V and J are TRBV29-1 and TRBJ1-1; D is undetermined. The CDR3 is made up of 10 amino acids. Between the trimmed V and J ends, which lost 8 bases and 7 bases, there was a span of 11 bases. Germline V gene lookup returns CDR1 SQVTM and CDR2 ANQGSEA. The CDR3 nucleotides read TGCAGCACTTACGGGAATGAAGCTTTCTTT. Amino acids: CSTYGNEAFF.